One T cell receptor beta chain is described in this entry. The antigen is not known. The sequenced template was cDNA made from the entire isolated RNA. The table came from immunoSEQ multiplex PCR; TCRdb's copy has only in-frame clones and leaves some out. The sample lists about 300,000 clones, less than 15% seen once, with 0.015% in the top ten. Via CD45RO/CCR7/CD25/CD127/CD95/CD27, cells of the CD4+ naive, central memory, regulatory and stem cell-like memory subsets were sorted. CDR1 is SEHNR, CDR2 FQNEAQ, per germline (reference sequence). Trimming cost V 4 bases and J 0 bases, with 9 bases left between them. The CDR3 extends over 14 amino acids. The sample originates from a study of beta chain features in type 1 diabetes. Study-level findings and limits: Moderate but significant shortening of TCRB CDR3s was recorded in all four CD4+ subsets from Type 1 diabetes patients.

The sample taken for sequencing was naive CD4+ T cells from blood. This TCR was recovered from a woman younger than 30 with type 1 diabetes. V gene TRBV7-9 combines with J gene TRBJ1-2; weak D call: TRBD1 (6 bases). CDR3 protein: CASSSGHPNYGYTF. The CDR3 DNA follows: TGTGCCAGCAGCTCGGGACATCCTAACTATGGCTACACCTTC. The complete variable domain, with remaining parts taken from reference TRBV7-9 and TRBJ1-2, reads DTGVSQNPRHKITKRGQNVTFRCDPISEHNRLYWYRQTLGQGPEFLTYFQNEAQLEKSRLLSDRFSAERPKGSFSTLEIQRTEQGDSAMYLCASSSGHPNYGYTFGSGTRLTVV.